The 32 T cell receptor beta chains below were found in one sample sequenced in a study of regulatory T cells in long-lasting Graves disease. Sequencing libraries for TCR beta were prepared with iRepertoire HTBI primers and Arm-PCR of CDR3 regions. TCRdb re-analysed the multiplex PCR reads in MiXCR, keeping a single row per CDR3 protein. The sample yields fewer than 400,000 distinct CDR3 sequences, approximately 20% seen once. Time point reported: newly diagnosed GD, antithyroid drugs for less than 3 months. TCR sequences were obtained from RNA taken from PBMCs. The sequenced sample was peripheral blood mononuclear cells (PBMCs), obtained at new diagnosis, from a patient treated with antithyroid drugs. The receptors were gathered from a female donor with Graves disease.

This clonotype was seen repeatedly, ten times or more. The J gene is TRBJ1-1, the V gene TRBV7-8; D unclear. Trimming removed 1 base from V and 6 bases from J, with 9 bases in between. This CDR3 region has 13 residues. Per the germline V gene, CDR1 is SGHVS and CDR2 is FQNEAQ. This CDR3 is CASSLDISSEAFF. The CDR3 coding sequence is TGTGCCAGCAGCTTAGATATATCGTCTGAAGCTTTCTTT.

This clonotype occurred many times. This chain connects TRBV30 to TRBJ1-1; D remains unclear. Germline V gene data show CDR1 as GTSNPN and CDR2 as SVGIG (reference sequence). V was trimmed by 4 bases and J by 1 base, leaving 7 bases between them. The CDR3 spans 12 residues. CDR3 sequence (DNA): TGTGCCTGGAAAGGCACGAACACTGAAGCTTTCTTT. Translated: CAWKGTNTEAFF.

The sample holds many counts of this clonotype. The J gene is TRBJ1-5, the V gene TRBV28; no definite D call. The CDR3 sequence is 14 residues long. Per germline, CDR1 MDHEN and CDR2 SYDVKM. Trimming took 3 bases from V and 6 from J, leaving 12 bases between them. This CDR3 reads CASSFWAEAQPQHF. As DNA, the CDR3 is TGTGCCAGCAGTTTCTGGGCAGAAGCTCAGCCCCAGCATTTT.

Ten or more counts support this clonotype. The chain couples TRBV29-1 to TRBJ2-3; 7 bases map to TRBD2. The V gene end was trimmed by 7 bases and the J gene end by 0 bases; junction bases not matched to a gene: 10. This CDR3 region has 15 residues. Germline loops: CDR1 SQVTM, CDR2 ANQGSEA. This CDR3 reads CSALGGDGSTDTQYF. The CDR3 DNA sequence: TGCAGCGCCCTGGGGGGGGACGGTAGCACAGATACGCAGTATTTT.

This clonotype was seen a few times. A read error may be the cause here, since a much bigger clone is one base away. The chain couples TRBV11-2 to TRBJ2-7; D gene ambiguous. Germline CDR1 reads SGHAT; CDR2 reads FQNNGV. The CDR3 spans 15 residues. CDR3 sequence reads: CASSDSGVRSVEQCF. CDR3 nucleotide sequence: TGTGCCAGCAGCGATAGTGGCGTACGGTCGGTCGAGCAGTGCTTC. Using reference TRBV11-2 and TRBJ2-7 for the parts outside the CDR3, the full variable domain is EAGVAQSPRYKIIEKRQSVAFWCNPISGHATLYWYQQILGQGPKLLIQFQNNGVVDDSQLPKDRFSAERLKGVDSTLKIQPAKLEDSAVYLCASSDSGVRSVEQCFGPGTRLTVT.

There are a few counts of this clonotype. V gene TRBV27 combines with J gene TRBJ1-6; D is uncertain. V gave up 5 bases and J gave up 11 bases, with 13 bases separating them. Germline V gives CDR1 MNHEY, CDR2 SMNVEV (reference sequence). This CDR3 spans 13 amino acids. The DNA of the CDR3 is TGTGCCAGCAGTAGCCACCTGGGTCCACCCCTCCACTTT. This encodes CASSSHLGPPLHF.

This clonotype was seen ten or more times. This sequence joins TRBV28 and TRBJ2-7; D is possibly TRBD1 or TRBD2 (5 bases each). V lost 2 bases and J 6 bases, leaving 8 bases between the germline ends. Germline assignment: CDR1 MDHEN and CDR2 SYDVKM. The CDR3 spans 12 residues. The CDR3 DNA reads TGTGCCAGCAGTTTAAGAGGGACCGAGCAGTACTTC. It is translated as CASSLRGTEQYF.

This clonotype was seen ten or more times. The chain has TRBV28 and TRBJ2-1; 10 positions agree with TRBD2. J was trimmed by 6 bases and V by 2 bases; bases with no gene match: 7. The CDR3 extends over 16 amino acids. CDR1 and CDR2 (germline): MDHEN, SYDVKM. As DNA, the CDR3 is TGTGCCAGCAGTTTAGGTGGCGCTAGCGGGGGCAATGAGCAGTTCTTC. Its translation is CASSLGGASGGNEQFF.

This clonotype has ten or more counts. This sequence joins TRBV6-1 and TRBJ1-4, with D uncertain. The J call is in doubt because the DNA end fits TRBJ1-6 better. The CDR3 length is 15 residues. Germline loops: CDR1 MNHNS, CDR2 SASEGT. CDR3 sequence: CASSESFWGNSPLHF. CDR3 nucleotide sequence: TGTGCCAGCAGTGAATCCTTTTGGGGTAACTCACCCCTCCACTTT.

The table lists this clonotype with many counts. The V call is TRBV5-1, the J call TRBJ1-6; D uncertain. The germline V and J ends were trimmed by 0 bases and 8 bases, with 6 bases remaining between them. The CDR3 runs 13 residues. The germline gives CDR1 SGHRS, CDR2 YFSETQ. The CDR3 sequence: CASSLEADSPLHF. CDR3 nucleotide sequence: TGCGCCAGCAGCTTGGAGGCGGATTCACCCCTCCACTTT.

This clonotype was observed many times. CDR3 loop: CASSEAEDYEQYF. The CDR3 DNA reads TGTGCCAGCAGTGAAGCGGAGGACTACGAGCAGTACTTC. The chain recombines TRBV6-1 with TRBJ2-7; D possibly corresponds to TRBD2 (5 bases). This CDR3 contains 13 residues. The germline V gene has CDR1 MNHNS and CDR2 SASEGT. V gave up 0 bases and J gave up 3 bases, with 6 bases separating them.

The J gene is TRBJ1-1, the V gene TRBV7-9; D not resolved. Between the trimmed V and J ends, which lost 3 bases and 1 base, there was a span of 6 bases. CDR1 SEHNR and CDR2 FQNEAQ come from the germline V gene (reference sequence). There are 13 residues in the CDR3. This chain's CDR3 is CASSFNENTEAFF. Written as DNA, the CDR3 is TGTGCCAGCAGCTTTAACGAGAACACTGAAGCTTTCTTT.

This clonotype was seen ten or more times. This chain connects TRBV5-5 to TRBJ1-6; possibly TRBD1 for D (5 bases). Germline V lookup: CDR1 SGHKS, CDR2 YYEKEE (reference sequence). This CDR3 has 14 amino acids. Trimming cost V 4 bases and J 10 bases, with 15 bases left between them. The CDR3 DNA is TGTGCCAGCAGCCACACGGTCAGGGACTCACCCCTCCACTTT. Translated: CASSHTVRDSPLHF.

The table lists this clonotype with a count of one. The V and J genes are TRBV7-8 and TRBJ1-4, with 10 bases matching TRBD1. This CDR3 comprises 19 residues. The V gene's germline CDR1 is SGHVS and CDR2 FQNEAQ. The V gene end was trimmed by 4 bases and the J gene end by 8 bases; junction bases not matched to a gene: 19. The CDR3 DNA reads as TGTGCCAGCAGCTACACCCAGACAGGGGGCGCACCTATACGAGAAAAACTGTTTTTT. It encodes CASSYTQTGGAPIREKLFF.

This clonotype occurred many times. The chain joins TRBV24-1 to TRBJ2-5; a weak D match, TRBD2 (6 bases). CDR1 is KGHDR, CDR2 SFDVKD, per germline. The CDR3 is made up of 16 amino acids. With 2 bases removed from V and 2 bases from J, the gap between germline ends came to 14 bases. DNA of the CDR3: TGTGCCACCAGTGATTCACCGATAGGAGGGCAAGAGACCCAGTACTTC. It translates to CATSDSPIGGQETQYF.

This clonotype occurred a few times. V and J are TRBV6-1 and TRBJ2-7; 7 positions agree with TRBD1. This CDR3 contains 15 residues. Per the germline V gene, CDR1 is MNHNS and CDR2 is SASEGT. J lost 0 bases, V lost 5 bases, and 7 bases had no gene match. This chain's CDR3 is CASSRTGSSSYEQYF. The CDR3 DNA is TGTGCCAGCAGTCGGACAGGTAGTAGCTCCTACGAGCAGTACTTC.

This clonotype was observed at least ten times. J is TRBJ1-5 and V is TRBV12-3 or TRBV12-4; no definite D call. Deletions cut 1 base from V and 7 bases from J, with 11 bases between. This CDR3 region has 14 residues. CDR3 DNA: TGTGCCAGCAGTTTAGTAGCCCTGGGGCAGCCCCAGCATTTT. It translates to CASSLVALGQPQHF.

Only a few counts were recorded for this clonotype. V and J are TRBV25-1 and TRBJ2-2; D gene unclear. Trimming cost V 4 bases and J 1 base, with 4 bases left between them. This CDR3 contains 13 residues. Looked up from germline, CDR1 is MGHDK and CDR2 is SYGVNS. This CDR3 reads CASSVVNTGELFF. CDR3 nucleotides: TGTGCCAGCAGTGTAGTGAACACCGGGGAGCTGTTTTTT. Filled out from reference TRBV25-1 and TRBJ2-2, the complete variable domain reads EADIYQTPRYLVIGTGKKITLECSQTMGHDKMYWYQQDPGMELHLIHYSYGVNSTEKGDLSSESTVSRIRTEHFPLTLESARPSHTSQYLCASSVVNTGELFFGEGSRLTVL.

This clonotype came up many times. This rearrangement joins TRBV2 to TRBJ2-7, with no clear D. The V gene's germline CDR1 is SNHLY and CDR2 FYNNEI. The CDR3 spans 12 residues. Trimming left V 3 bases short and J 4 bases short, with 7 bases between. This CDR3 is CASSEKSYEQYF. The CDR3 coding sequence is TGTGCCAGCAGTGAGAAGAGTTACGAGCAGTACTTC. The entire variable domain, with the rest obtained from reference TRBV2 and TRBJ2-7, is as follows: EPEVTQTPSHQVTQMGQEVILRCVPISNHLYFYWYRQILGQKVEFLVSFYNNEISEKSEIFDDQFSVERPDGSNFTLKIRSTKLEDSAMYFCASSEKSYEQYFGPGTRLTVT.

This clonotype was seen ten or more times. The chain couples TRBV2 to TRBJ1-1; TRBD1 aligns across 9 bases. The length of the CDR3 is 15 residues. Germline V gene lookup returns CDR1 SNHLY and CDR2 FYNNEI. V was pared by 5 bases and J by 0 bases, with 4 bases of the junction left unmatched. The chain's CDR3 is CASSPTGGVNTEAFF. DNA of the CDR3: TGTGCCAGCAGTCCTACAGGGGGCGTGAACACTGAAGCTTTCTTT.

This clonotype showed up many times. V gene TRBV12-3 or TRBV12-4 combines with J gene TRBJ2-5; 8 nucleotides agree with TRBD1. The V gene end was trimmed by 4 bases and the J gene end by 5 bases; junction bases not matched to a gene: 3. This CDR3 has 13 residues. The CDR3 sequence: CASSWTGNETQYF. In DNA, the CDR3 is TGTGCCAGCAGTTGGACAGGGAACGAGACCCAGTACTTC.

About this clonotype: One end of the junction does not line up with germline, which may come from a read error. The rearrangement joins TRBV30 to TRBJ1-1; D is perhaps TRBD1 (5 bases). Germline CDR1 and CDR2: GTSNPN and SVGIG (reference sequence). CDR3 size: 15 residues. This chain's CDR3 is CAWSVTGATNTEAFF. Written as DNA, the CDR3 is TGTGCCTGGAGCGTTACCGGGGCTACGAACACTGAAGCCTTCTTT.

In this sample, this clonotype turned up many times. The V and J genes are TRBV12-3 or TRBV12-4 and TRBJ2-6; D is perhaps TRBD2 (6 bases). Trimming stripped 7 bases from V and 1 base from J, with 14 bases between. This CDR3 has 16 amino acids. The CDR3 loop reads CASTAGRSSGANVLTF. CDR3 nucleotide sequence: TGTGCCAGCACCGCGGGACGGTCGTCTGGGGCCAACGTCCTGACTTTC.

This clonotype was seen repeatedly, ten times or more. This sequence joins TRBV28 and TRBJ1-4, with D possibly matching TRBD1 (6 bases). Germline V gene sequence: CDR1 MDHEN, CDR2 SYDVKM. The V end was cut by 5 bases, the J end by 5 bases, with 15 bases between. CDR3 length equals 15 residues. CDR3 nucleotides: TGTGCCAGCAGTCCGACGGGGGCGGGGAATGAAAAACTGTTTTTT. Protein sequence: CASSPTGAGNEKLFF. The complete variable domain, with remaining parts taken from reference TRBV28 and TRBJ1-4, reads DVKVTQSSRYLVKRTGEKVFLECVQDMDHENMFWYRQDPGLGLRLIYFSYDVKMKEKGDIPEGYSVSREKKERFSLILESASTNQTSMYLCASSPTGAGNEKLFFGSGTQLSVL.

This clonotype was seen repeatedly, ten times or more. The rearrangement joins TRBV18 to TRBJ2-7; 9 bases map to TRBD2. J was trimmed by 2 bases and V by 0 bases; bases with no gene match: 5. The CDR3 has 16 residues. CDR1 and CDR2 from the germline V gene are KGHSH and LQKENI. The CDR3 nucleotides read TGTGCCAGCTCACCACCGAGACTAGCGGCCCCCTACGAGCAGTACTTC. It codes for CASSPPRLAAPYEQYF.

There are a few counts of this clonotype. V usage is TRBV4-2 and J usage is TRBJ2-2; 7 bases line up with TRBD2. The CDR3 is 15 residues long. Germline CDR1 is LGHNA and CDR2 is YNFKEQ. Trimming removed 11 bases from V and 6 bases from J; junction bases left unmatched: 15. The CDR3 protein is CAGSGAGDRAGELFF. The CDR3 DNA reads TGTGCCGGTTCCGGTGCGGGGGATCGGGCCGGGGAGCTGTTTTTT.

This clonotype was recorded many times. The genes are TRBV20-1 and TRBJ1-3; the D is unclear. V lost 1 base and J lost 1, with 8 bases in between. The CDR3 length is 14 residues. The germline CDR1 and CDR2 sequences are DFQATT and SNEGSKA (reference sequence). The CDR3 sequence: CSARAWGSGNTIYF. CDR3 bases: TGCAGTGCTAGAGCCTGGGGATCTGGAAACACCATATATTTT.

This clonotype appeared many times. CDR3 nucleotides: TGTGCCAGCAGTGACGGGCGGGAGCCAGATACGCAGTATTTT. This codes for CASSDGREPDTQYF. The gene calls are TRBV6-4 and TRBJ2-3; 7 nucleotides align to TRBD2. The CDR3 has 14 residues. Germline CDR1 and CDR2: MRHNA and SNTAGT. With 2 bases clipped from V and 4 bases from J, the junction kept 3 bases outside the gene matches.

This clonotype occurred many times. The V call is TRBV2, the J call TRBJ2-1; D is possibly TRBD2 (6 bases). V was shortened by 7 bases and J by 4 bases, with 11 bases between the two germline ends. The CDR3 is made up of 13 amino acids. Per the germline V gene, CDR1 is SNHLY and CDR2 is FYNNEI. CDR3 residues: CASKDYSYNEQFF. CDR3 nucleotides: TGTGCCAGCAAGGACTACTCATACAATGAGCAGTTCTTC.

This clonotype has at least ten counts. The genes are TRBV29-1 and TRBJ2-1; D unresolved. V lost 7 bases and J lost 9, with 10 bases in between. Germline lookup yields CDR1 SQVTM and CDR2 ANQGSEA. The CDR3 sequence is 10 residues long. The CDR3 sequence is CSGKTAEQFF. The CDR3 nucleotides read TGCAGCGGTAAAACAGCTGAGCAGTTCTTC.

This clonotype was recorded at least ten times. The J gene is TRBJ2-3, the V gene TRBV6-1; D unclear. This CDR3 spans 13 amino acids. Germline loops: CDR1 MNHNS, CDR2 SASEGT. The V gene lost 8 bases and the J gene lost 2 bases, with 11 bases spanning the gap. The CDR3 spells CASSRRNTDTQYF. CDR3 in DNA: TGTGCCAGCTCGCGCCGGAACACAGATACGCAGTATTTT.

This clonotype was picked up many times. CDR3 in DNA: TGTGCCAGCAGCTTCCTTGGGCGCACCAATGAGCAGTTCTTC. It codes for CASSFLGRTNEQFF. This chain connects TRBV7-9 to TRBJ2-1; D not resolved. V was pared by 3 bases and J by 6 bases, with 12 bases between. Germline-derived CDR1 and CDR2 are SEHNR and FQNEAQ (reference sequence). This CDR3 region has 14 residues. Full variable domain (remainder filled in from reference TRBV7-9 and TRBJ2-1): DTGVSQNPRHKITKRGQNVTFRCDPISEHNRLYWYRQTLGQGPEFLTYFQNEAQLEKSRLLSDRFSAERPKGSFSTLEIQRTEQGDSAMYLCASSFLGRTNEQFFGPGTRLTVL.